This T cell receptor beta chain was observed in a study of blood T cell repertoires in COVID-19. Looking at the study overall: Two negative PCRs, clearance, or symptom resolution had been documented for recovered Cohort 3 donors.

The CDR3 contains 15 residues. V lost 5 bases to trimming and J lost 0 bases; unmatched junction nucleotides: 2. Germline CDR1 MNHEY, CDR2 SVGAGI. In the original processing: Amplification with reference gene primers provided the estimates of nucleated cell counts. The repertoire was sequenced with immunoSEQ multiplex PCR; TCRdb's copy has only in-frame clones and lacks some. From that table come the V and J calls and clone size; the DNA was used to work out D and trimming. The repertoire has about 140,000 clones, nearly 85% of them found once; the top ten carry roughly 3.9%. The study drew participants aged about 18 to 95 years from 20 to 30 US areas. Participant-given clinical history determined each cohort assignment.

The sample consisted of PBMCs or T cells enriched from blood (not recorded which). This chain uses TRBV6-5 with TRBJ2-3, with TRBD2 identical over 10 bases. The TCR comes from a man aged 50-59 years in a cohort exposed to, infected with or recovered from COVID-19 (not recorded which). The CDR3 spells CASSPSGGSTDTQYF. CDR3 nucleotide sequence: TGTGCCAGCAGTCCTAGCGGGGGTAGCACAGATACGCAGTATTTT.